The 8 T cell receptor beta chains given below trace back to one sample, sequenced in a study of cytomegalovirus exposure and HLA in healthy donors. It was with 60 Vbeta and 13 Jbeta primers that the PCR ran. TCRdb keeps only in-frame clones here, not all; method: immunoSEQ multiplex PCR. The top ten hold 10% of the sample, which has under 130,000 clones, approximately 73% seen once. The sample was PBMCs. These TCRs come from a woman aged 18-29 years in good health and CMV-seropositive.

The chain couples TRBV27 to TRBJ1-2; 9 nucleotides align to TRBD1. V shed 3 bases, J shed 7 bases, and the junction held 12 bases outside the gene matches. This CDR3 comprises 16 residues. Germline V gives CDR1 MNHEY, CDR2 SMNVEV (reference sequence). CDR3 sequence (DNA): TGTGCCAGCAGTTTTGAGTGGACAGGGGATATAGGTGGCTACACCTTC. It encodes CASSFEWTGDIGGYTF.

V and J are TRBV7-2 and TRBJ2-1, with D possibly being TRBD1 (5 bases). Germline V CDR1 and CDR2: SGHTA, FQGNSA. The CDR3 has 16 amino acids. The ends were cut back, 3 bases at V and 0 bases at J, with 12 bases in the middle. The CDR3 here is CASSLRSDSSYNEQFF. DNA for the CDR3: TGTGCCAGCAGCTTGCGCAGCGACAGCTCCTACAATGAGCAGTTCTTC.

The rearrangement joins TRBV2 to TRBJ1-1, with D perhaps matching TRBD1 (5 bases). The CDR3 has 12 amino acids. V lost 2 bases and J lost 6, with 7 bases in between. In germline, CDR1 is SNHLY, CDR2 FYNNEI. The CDR3 here is CASSEQGPEAFF. CDR3 bases: TGTGCCAGCAGTGAACAGGGTCCTGAAGCTTTCTTT.

This rearrangement joins TRBV7-9 to TRBJ1-2; D remains unclear. V was clipped by 5 bases and J by 8 bases, with 12 bases between them. This CDR3 is built from 12 residues. Germline V lookup: CDR1 SEHNR, CDR2 FQNEAQ (reference sequence). The CDR3 sequence is CASSPSSGGYTF. The CDR3 DNA is TGTGCCAGCAGCCCCTCGTCGGGGGGCTACACCTTC.

V gene TRBV6-5 combines with J gene TRBJ2-1, with 7 bases fitting TRBD2. V shed 0 bases and J 4 bases; nucleotides not matched to a gene: 6. CDR1 and CDR2 (germline): MNHEY, SVGAGI. This CDR3 region has 16 residues. CDR3 sequence: CASSYSVTSVYNEQFF. CDR3 nucleotides: TGTGCCAGCAGTTACTCAGTTACTAGCGTTTACAATGAGCAGTTCTTC.

This rearrangement joins TRBV6-5 to TRBJ1-2, with a weak D call TRBD1 (6 bases). The CDR3 consists of 13 residues. Germline V gene data show CDR1 as MNHEY and CDR2 as SVGAGI. V lost 2 bases and J lost 5, with 9 bases in between. DNA of the CDR3: TGTGCCAGCAGTTACCTGAGGGGGTATGGCTACACCTTC. Translated: CASSYLRGYGYTF.

V and J are TRBV2 and TRBJ2-1; TRBD1 aligns across 9 bases. The V and J ends lost 7 bases and 4 bases, in that order; junction bases with no gene match: 5. Per germline, CDR1 SNHLY and CDR2 FYNNEI. The CDR3 consists of 14 residues. The CDR3 region is CASNRDREYNEQFF. The CDR3 DNA follows: TGTGCCAGCAACCGGGACAGGGAATACAATGAGCAGTTCTTC. Combining the CDR3 with reference TRBV2 and TRBJ2-1 gives the whole variable domain EPEVTQTPSHQVTQMGQEVILRCVPISNHLYFYWYRQILGQKVEFLVSFYNNEISEKSEIFDDQFSVERPDGSNFTLKIRSTKLEDSAMYFCASNRDREYNEQFFGPGTRLTVL.

The V call is TRBV13, the J call TRBJ1-5; the D gene is possibly TRBD1 (6 bases). V shed 2 bases and J shed 1 base, with 9 bases lying between them. The CDR3 spans 15 residues. The V gene's germline CDR1 is PRHDT and CDR2 FYEKMQ (reference sequence). CDR3 sequence (DNA): TGTGCCAGCAGCTTACGCAGGGGAAGCAATCAGCCCCAGCATTTT. Its protein is CASSLRRGSNQPQHF.